The sequence of this T cell receptor (beta chain) was determined in a study of cytomegalovirus exposure and HLA in healthy donors. Study in general: Out of 300 to 500 genotyped donors, about 80% belonged to the Caucasian-associated ancestry cluster.

The study, taken as a whole, reports: Many donors carried some public TCRs, although rarity characterized most TCR sequences. It was reported in a later analysis that an Asian-associated ancestry cluster showed fewer N-insertions than the 666-donor mean.

Use of 60 Vbeta and 13 Jbeta primers characterized the PCR. The repertoire was sequenced with immunoSEQ multiplex PCR; TCRdb's copy has only in-frame clones and lacks some. This table holds about 76,000 clones. Worth noting for this clone: Its antigen remains unknown.

V lost 4 bases to trimming and J lost 2 bases; unmatched junction nucleotides: 3. The CDR3 totals 15 residues. From germline, CDR1 is SEHNR and CDR2 FQNEAQ (reference sequence). Specimen: PBMCs. The rearrangement uses TRBV7-9 and TRBJ2-3; 10 bases match TRBD2. The clonotype comes from a middle-aged woman in good health and CMV-seropositive. CDR3 sequence (DNA): TGTGCCAGCAGCTCTAGCGGGAGCCCCACAGATACGCAGTATTTT. The encoded protein is CASSSSGSPTDTQYF.